The clone carrying this TCR beta chain turned up a few times. The CDR3 consists of 17 residues. The ends lost 1 base at V and 6 bases at J; junction bases unmatched: 14. The germline V gene encodes CDR1 SGHAT and CDR2 FQNNGV. This sample was taken from a study of blood T cell repertoires in COVID-19. The overall study: Sources were T cells, B-cell-depleted T cells, or PBMCs; the material itself was cDNA or gDNA.

The assay was immunoSEQ multiplex PCR, and TCRdb's table has in-frame clones only and misses some. Of roughly 150,000 clones in the sample, around nine tenths were seen once. This TCR was recovered from a man aged 45 to 65 who had recovered from COVID-19. The gene calls are TRBV11-2 and TRBJ2-7; 8 positions agree with TRBD2. Sequenced material: peripheral blood. CDR3 in DNA: TGTGCCAGCAGCTTAGTAGCGACGGGAGGGCCGGTCTCCGAGCAGTACTTC. It is translated as CASSLVATGGPVSEQYF.